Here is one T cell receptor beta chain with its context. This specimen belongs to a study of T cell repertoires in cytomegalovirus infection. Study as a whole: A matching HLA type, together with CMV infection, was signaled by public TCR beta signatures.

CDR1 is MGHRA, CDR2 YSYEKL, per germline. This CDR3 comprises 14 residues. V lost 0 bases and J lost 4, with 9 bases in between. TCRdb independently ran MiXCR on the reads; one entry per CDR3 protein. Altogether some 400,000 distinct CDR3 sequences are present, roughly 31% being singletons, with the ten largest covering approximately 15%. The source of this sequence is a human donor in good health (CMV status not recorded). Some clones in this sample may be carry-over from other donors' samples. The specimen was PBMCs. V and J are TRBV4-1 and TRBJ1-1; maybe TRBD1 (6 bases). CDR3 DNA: TGCGCCAGCAGCCAAGAAGGGGGGGTCACTGAAGCTTTCTTT. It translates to CASSQEGGVTEAFF.